This TCR beta chain was retrieved from a study of cytomegalovirus exposure and HLA in healthy donors (dated by TCRdb to about 2017). Broadly, across the study: In an earlier analysis of roughly 590 of the donors, around 300 Gb of sequence data and 117 million unique TCR beta sequences from roughly 180 million T cells were reported. Roughly 300 gigabases of sequencing data and roughly 80 million unique TCR sequences made up an early release that covered 640 HLA-typed donors. The genetic ancestry cluster associated with self-reported Caucasian donors included 80% to 90% of the roughly 400 genotyped donors. The study aimed to test whether signatures of past pathogen exposure could be identified by cataloging public T cell receptors. The T cell repertoires of 666 subjects were profiled by immunosequencing and related to cytomegalovirus serostatus. Along with the approximately 620-subject first cohort, a separate validation cohort of over a hundred different subjects was used. High-throughput TCR immunosequencing, statistical association of individual TCRs with disease status, and machine learning were combined to predict cytomegalovirus infection status. To study patterns of TCR occurrence, a later analysis re-analyzed previously published TCR beta repertoires from 666 donors and added high-resolution HLA genotyping. Rather than drawing on any new phenotypic data, the later analysis identified candidate immune exposures from TCR beta sequences and the way those sequences occurred across donors. An earlier analysis of 587 of the donors used high-throughput TCR beta sequencing to judge whether each TCR beta V gene segment behaved as functional or pseudogenic. Donor age, sex, ethnicity and CMV serostatus were compiled together with the repertoire data. A later genetic analysis used genome-wide SNP genotypes for about 65% of the roughly 670 donors, treating that subset as a discovery cohort. Every discovery cohort repertoire had been produced on one sequencing platform. Class I and class II HLA loci were covered by the typing at four-digit resolution. Typing coverage varied by locus: roughly 629-630 donors for A, B, C, DRB1 and DQB1; approximately 560 for DQA1; some 610 for DPA1; 450 to 480 for DPB1. Because of strong linkage in the cohort, four or five DR-DQ haplotypes were treated as single units for association and clustering. On average, around 200,000 unique TCR beta nucleotide sequences were sequenced per donor among about 400 genotyped donors of the cohort, with about 17% of those sequences being non-productive. General study outcomes and caveats: In a later analysis, HLA-associated TCR beta chains showed more clonal expansion and lower generation probabilities than non-associated chains that were equally common. Three of the identified cytomegalovirus-associated TCR beta chains were confirmed in vitro to be specific for cytomegalovirus antigens. The classifier was reported to diagnose cytomegalovirus status with high specificity and sensitivity in both the original and validation cohorts. The presence/absence analyses assumed that sequencing depth was roughly uniform across donors, and that assumption may not be true. A later genetic analysis reported fewer N-insertions in productive TCRs among donors in an Asian-associated ancestry cluster than the roughly 670-donor mean. In an earlier analysis of around 600 of the donors, most TCR beta V segments were observed in productive rearrangements about 87% or about 30% of the time, broadly matching IMGT annotations. The study listed 170 or so TCR beta chains as associated with cytomegalovirus. According to a later analysis, TCR association rates differed among HLA loci, with DRB1 alleles showing the most associated TCRs and HLA-C alleles showing the fewest. A further reported finding was that TCR beta sequences accurately predicted the HLA-A and HLA-B alleles for most subjects in the first cohort. According to the authors, the approach could potentially be generalized to other disease states and immunological phenotypes. Correlated functional status among segregating V segments might be attributable to linkage disequilibrium, but an unknown experimental factor could not be ruled out. Only TCR beta chains were sequenced in this cohort, and the absence of alpha or paired-chain data limited detectable features. When HLA alleles, especially DR and DQ, strongly co-occurred, TCR associations were difficult to assign to individual alleles. The sequencing pipeline was judged likely to have produced a cluster of highly shared sequence variants as a technical artifact. Because counts were too low, around 17 rarely observed V segments, including chromosome 9 orphons, were left out of the earlier analysis of 587 of the donors. Specific HLA alleles were associated with 18,000 or so TCR beta sequences at a false discovery rate of 0.05 in a later analysis. HLA typing was unavailable for some donors at each locus, so association tests used only the typed subset. A later genetic analysis associated a missense DCLRE1C variant with V-gene and J-gene trimming of TCR beta chains, and an independent cohort replicated the association. Because the 87-base-pair reads could not distinguish some IMGT-functional V segments, including TRBV6-2 and TRBV6-3, those segments were excluded. A later analysis found that most CMV-associated TCR beta chains appeared HLA-restricted, with HLA associations seemingly driven largely by CMV exposure. Most TCR sequences were seen in very few donors, while some public TCRs were found in many individuals. In a later analysis, several top co-occurrence clusters were reported to appear linked to parvovirus B19, influenza, CMV and Epstein-Barr virus. For the cohort, immune exposure information was limited to CMV serostatus.

In total, 600 or so healthy bone marrow donors made up the cohort. At the time of sampling, every cohort member was nominally healthy, though immune exposures that went unrecorded were likely present. The donor was CMV seronegative and was included in the group of 352 seronegative cohort members. A peripheral blood sample was collected from each donor, and TCR beta sequencing was performed on peripheral blood mononuclear cells. The Qiagen DNeasy Blood Extraction Kit was used to extract genomic DNA from the blood cell samples. A remark on this clone: What antigen it recognizes has not been identified. No clone much larger than this one lies a single base away; base qualities are absent.

The library was obtained by the immunoSEQ multiplex PCR assay. The multiplex PCR relied on a mix of 60 forward primers for TCR Vbeta segments and 13 reverse primers for TCR Jbeta segments. The CDR3 region of rearranged TCR beta genes was amplified from genomic DNA with a multiplex PCR assay. The Illumina HiSeq System was used to sequence the amplified TCR beta libraries as 87-base-pair reads. On the study's bioinformatics: In a later analysis, some 80 million unique TCR beta chains were counted across the roughly 670 repertoires, and around 10 million of these chains were shared by at least two donors. Raw reads were error-corrected and collapsed into unique sequences with a nearest-neighbor algorithm that merged closely related sequences to remove PCR and sequencing errors. To assign V, D and J gene segments, CDR3 sequences were aligned to IMGT reference sequences. For a sequence to be retained, a match of at least six nucleotides was required to both a V gene segment and a J gene segment. A rearrangement was called productive if the CDR3 had no stop codons and remained in frame with V and J, and every other rearrangement was called non-productive. Following IMGT convention, CDR3 was defined as the stretch from the second conserved V-encoded cysteine up to the conserved J-encoded phenylalanine. The earlier analysis of approximately 500 of the donors excluded sequences that lacked an unambiguous match to a single V gene segment. An earlier analysis of a few hundred of the donors called V segments functional above 56.7% productive rearrangements and segregating when the between-donor standard deviation exceeded 5%. A statistical classification framework was built to diagnose cytomegalovirus status from the catalog of TCR beta chain sequences. In a later analysis, V and J genes were assigned by comparing TCR nucleotide sequences against IMGT/GENE-DB human TR gene sequences. A later analysis assigned CDR3 sequences and most-parsimonious VDJ recombination scenarios with the TCRdist pipeline. In a later analysis, every TCR beta chain was defined by the combination of its CDR3 amino acid sequence and its V-gene family, and reads without a unique V-gene family were dropped. In a later analysis, 450 to 600 highly shared, low-generation-probability nucleotide sequences were removed to address suspected cross-contamination and a sequencing artifact. For each public chain, a later analysis derived a clonal expansion index from normalized ranks of inferred template counts within each repertoire. Generation probabilities in a later analysis came from a VDJ recombination model fitted to out-of-frame rearrangements, and those results were checked against IGoR. A later analysis scored TCR-TCR, TCR-HLA and TCR-CMV co-occurrence with hypergeometric tests, applying a repertoire-size bias correction to TCR pairs. To estimate false discovery rates, a later analysis permuted the HLA or CMV assignments 20 times. A later analysis grouped co-occurring TCRs with DBSCAN, adding TCRdist sequence similarity when clustering within HLA-allele-positive subsets. Co-occurrence clustering excluded repertoires with fewer than 30,000 or more than 120,000 public chains, plus five with anomalous nucleotide sharing. Not all clones reach the TCRdb copy of this immuneACCESS table, which keeps in-frame sequences only. Checked studies attribute under half of the gap to unresolved V genes and leave the rest unexplained. V and J calls and clone size are copied from that table; D and trimming were computed from the DNA. The sample table shows 200,000 or so clones, and around 77% are seen once. Less than 3% of the sample is taken by the ten largest.

CDR1 SGHDT and CDR2 YYEEEE were looked up in the germline V gene. CDR3 length: 14 amino acids, cysteine to phenylalanine. The read is trimmed to its CDR3 DNA, 42 bases read in frame from base 1. V is shortened by 1 base, J by 7 bases, and the region joining them spans 12 bases. The chain employs TRBV5-6 and TRBJ1-5, and possibly TRBD1, on 5 matching bases. The clonotype comes from a woman aged 25 to 39 in good health and CMV-seronegative. The sample was PBMCs. Here the CDR3 is given as CASSLWAGRQPQHF. The nucleotide sequence is given as TGTGCCAGCAGCTTGTGGGCAGGGAGGCAGCCCCAGCATTTT.